This TCR beta chain emerged from a study of T-cell reconstitution after alpha-beta-depleted transplantation in children. Broader study findings: As was reported, about two months after transplant, alpha-beta T cells came from several hundred expanded graft clones. Recipient T cells and thymic progenitors that survived gave rise to the high TCRbeta diversity observed at day 60 in some patients. T-cell counts and diversity at one year following transplant were attributed mainly to newly produced T cells.

Preparation of the TCRbeta library involved a method that used unique molecular identifiers. One entry per CDR3 protein, called by TCRdb with MiXCR from the PCR reads. The table lists 670,000 or so distinct CDR3 sequences, roughly 14% of them singletons, with roughly 0.84% in the top ten. This clonotype was seen only a few times. What it recognizes is unknown. The CDR3 runs to 16 residues. V gave up 0 bases and J gave up 4 bases; unmatched junction bases: 9. Germline V CDR1 and CDR2: MGHRA, YSYEKL. The rearrangement joins TRBV4-1 to TRBJ2-7, with 7 bases that match TRBD1. This specimen consisted of PBMCs, obtained before TCRalphabeta/CD19-depleted stem cell transplant. This TCR derives from a girl aged 2-15 years with congenital amegakaryocytic thrombocytopenia, due to receive a stem cell transplant. CDR3 in DNA: TGCGCCAGCAGCCAAGAAAGGGGGCGTTCGAGGTACGAGCAGTACTTC. Residues: CASSQERGRSRYEQYF.